Presented here are 19 T cell receptor beta chains from one specimen sequenced in a study of cytomegalovirus exposure and HLA in healthy donors. Primers: 60 Vbeta forward and 13 Jbeta reverse. Profiling relied on immunoSEQ multiplex PCR, and the TCRdb table lists in-frame clones only, not all of them. The profile shows 150,000 to 200,000 clones, roughly 82% of them singletons. Specimen: PBMCs. These receptors came from a middle-aged man in good health and CMV-seropositive.

This clone was seen more than once but under ten times. The chain uses TRBV7-8 and TRBJ2-1; TRBD2 agrees at 15 bases. Germline V gene data show CDR1 as SGHVS and CDR2 as FQNEAQ. The J segment lost 4 bases and the V segment lost 5 bases, leaving 9 bases of the junction unmatched. The CDR3 is made up of 18 amino acids. The DNA of the CDR3 is TGTGCCAGCAGCGAACGGACTAGCGGGAGGGTTACTTACAATGAGCAGTTCTTC. Amino acids: CASSERTSGRVTYNEQFF.

This clone was seen a handful of times. The chain combines TRBV27 with TRBJ1-5; 7 nucleotides line up with TRBD1. Germline V gives CDR1 MNHEY, CDR2 SMNVEV (reference sequence). This CDR3 has 14 residues. Trimming cost V 4 bases and J 6 bases; bases outside gene matches: 6. CDR3 sequence (DNA): TGTGCCAGCAGTTCGACAGGGTTAAGTCAGCCCCAGCATTTT. This encodes CASSSTGLSQPQHF.

The V gene is TRBV5-6, the J gene TRBJ2-3, with 9 positions matching TRBD2. Germline V gene sequence: CDR1 SGHDT, CDR2 YYEEEE. With V trimmed by 4 bases and J by 3 bases, 9 bases remained unmatched. CDR3 length equals 16 residues. The CDR3 nucleotides are TGTGCCAGCAGCGAAGTAGCGGGGGTACGGACAGATACGCAGTATTTT. Its translation: CASSEVAGVRTDTQYF.

The count of this clone is one. The genes are TRBV5-1 and TRBJ2-1, with D maybe TRBD2 (6 bases). The CDR3 runs to 15 residues. The germline V and J ends were trimmed by 4 bases and 6 bases, with 17 bases remaining between them. The germline V gene encodes CDR1 SGHRS and CDR2 YFSETQ. Written as DNA, the CDR3 is TGCGCCAGCAGCCCGCGGGCGGGGCCAAGCAATGAGCAGTTCTTC. Its translation is CASSPRAGPSNEQFF.

Concerning this clone: The same CDR3 also results from other DNA sequences found in this sample. The rearrangement uses TRBV10-3 and TRBJ1-1; the match to TRBD1 covers 7 bases. CDR1 is ENHRY, CDR2 SYGVKD, per germline. This CDR3 region has 12 residues. Trimming cost V 8 bases and J 1 base; bases outside gene matches: 1. The CDR3 DNA reads as TGTGCCATCGGGGACAGGAACACTGAAGCTTTCTTT. Encoded protein: CAIGDRNTEAFF.

The chain couples TRBV15 to TRBJ2-5; D might be TRBD1 (5 bases). V dropped 0 bases and J dropped 2 bases, with 10 bases sitting between them. CDR3 length: 15 residues. Germline V CDR1 and CDR2: LNHNV, YYDKDF (reference sequence). DNA for the CDR3: TGTGCCACCAGCAGAGATCAGGGATTACAAGAGACCCAGTACTTC. The encoded protein is CATSRDQGLQETQYF.

The chain couples TRBV5-6 to TRBJ1-1, with TRBD1 matching 7 bases. In germline, CDR1 is SGHDT, CDR2 YYEEEE. With 4 bases clipped from V and 4 bases from J, the junction kept 7 bases outside the gene matches. There are 14 residues in the CDR3. CDR3 coding DNA: TGTGCCAGCAGCCCAGGGGGGCCGAGCACTGAAGCTTTCTTT. It is translated as CASSPGGPSTEAFF.

The chain uses TRBV12-5 and TRBJ2-1; TRBD2 matches 8 bases. V gave up 9 bases and J gave up 3 bases; unmatched junction bases: 10. CDR1 LGHNT and CDR2 FRNRAP come from the germline V gene. CDR3 length equals 15 residues. The CDR3 loop reads CASGGGSGDYNEQFF. The CDR3 nucleotides are TGTGCTAGCGGCGGGGGTAGCGGGGACTACAATGAGCAGTTCTTC.

The rearrangement joins TRBV11-3 to TRBJ2-7; maybe TRBD1 (9 bases). V was clipped by 4 bases and J by 6 bases, with 22 bases between them. The CDR3 spans 16 residues. The V gene's germline CDR1 is SGHNT and CDR2 YENEEA. In DNA form, the CDR3 reads TGTGCCAGCAGCTCACGCGGGGGGACAGGGTGGAGCGAGCAGTACGTC. Translated: CASSSRGGTGWSEQYV.

The chain joins TRBV6-1 to TRBJ2-7; no clear D. Germline CDR1 MNHNS, CDR2 SASEGT. The CDR3 runs to 11 residues. Trimming removed 7 bases from V and 5 bases from J, with 9 bases in between. CDR3 sequence: CASTDTDEQYF. The CDR3 bases are TGTGCCAGCACAGACACGGACGAGCAGTACTTC.

The chain employs TRBV7-2 and TRBJ1-1, with D possibly being TRBD1 (5 bases). This CDR3 is built from 17 residues. CDR1 is SGHTA, CDR2 FQGNSA, per germline. The V and J ends lost 2 bases and 5 bases respectively, with 21 bases between them. The CDR3: CASSLSSVGSGGTEAFF. CDR3 DNA: TGTGCCAGCAGCTTAAGCAGCGTGGGTTCCGGGGGGACTGAAGCTTTCTTT.

The V call is TRBV18, the J call TRBJ2-5, with D perhaps TRBD2 (5 bases). Germline V lookup: CDR1 KGHSH, CDR2 LQKENI. V gave up 8 bases and J gave up 0 bases, with 16 bases separating them. The CDR3 spans 15 residues. The CDR3 coding sequence is TGTGCCAGCACGCCTACTGGGGAGTACCAAGAGACCCAGTACTTC. Encoded protein: CASTPTGEYQETQYF.

This clone was counted only a few times. This chain connects TRBV2 to TRBJ2-3; TRBD1 agrees at 9 bases. V lost 5 bases and J lost 1; bases outside the gene matches: 1. The CDR3 covers 14 residues. CDR1 and CDR2 from the germline V gene are SNHLY and FYNNEI. CDR3 nucleotides: TGTGCCAGCAGTCGGGACAGGGGCACAGATACGCAGTATTTT. This encodes CASSRDRGTDTQYF.

The rearrangement uses TRBV2 and TRBJ1-4; tentatively, D is TRBD1 (5 bases). The CDR3 is 14 amino acids. Between the trimmed V and J ends, which lost 4 bases and 6 bases, there was a span of 12 bases. Germline V gene sequence: CDR1 SNHLY, CDR2 FYNNEI. As DNA, the CDR3 is TGTGCCAGCAGTGCAGGGCCTTTTTATGAAAAACTGTTTTTT. It is translated as CASSAGPFYEKLFF.

The rearrangement joins TRBV21-1 to TRBJ1-2. TRBV21-1 is annotated as a pseudogene. The CDR3 contains 14 residues. The CDR3 DNA reads as TGTGTAAATAAAGGTAGGGGGGGCGAGCGTGGCTACACCTTC. This translates into CVNKGRGGERGYTF.

V gene TRBV11-3 combines with J gene TRBJ2-1, with D maybe TRBD2 (6 bases). The CDR3 sequence is 16 residues long. Between the trimmed V and J ends, which lost 1 base and 8 bases, there was a span of 18 bases. CDR1 and CDR2 from the germline V gene are SGHNT and YENEEA. CDR3 in DNA: TGTGCCAGCAGCTTAGTCCCGCCTGTAGGAGGGTATGAGCAGTTCTTC. This sequence encodes CASSLVPPVGGYEQFF.

The V gene is TRBV5-4, the J gene TRBJ2-1; the D gene is possibly TRBD1 (6 bases). The CDR3 consists of 14 residues. The V gene lost 3 bases and the J gene lost 3 bases, with 10 bases spanning the gap. Germline assignment: CDR1 SGHNT and CDR2 YYREEE (reference sequence). The CDR3 DNA is TGTGCCAGCAGCTCGGGACAATACTACAATGAGCAGTTCTTC. Translating gives CASSSGQYYNEQFF.

V is TRBV21-1 and J is TRBJ2-7; the D call TRBD1 from the table was never checked on the DNA. TRBV21-1 counts as a pseudogene. This CDR3 is 17 amino acids long. The CDR3 DNA is TGTGCCAGCAGCCCCCAAGGGGAACAGTCGCACTCCTACGAGCAGTACTTC. This gives the protein CASSPQGEQSHSYEQYF.

The chain recombines TRBV7-3 with TRBJ2-3, with 9 bases lining up with TRBD1. This CDR3 spans 15 amino acids. In germline, CDR1 is SGHTA, CDR2 FQGTGA. V shed 4 bases, J shed 3 bases, and the junction held 5 bases outside the gene matches. The CDR3: CASSSGTGKTDTQYF. CDR3 nucleotide sequence: TGTGCCAGCAGCTCCGGGACAGGGAAGACAGATACGCAGTATTTT.